Presented here are 2 T cell receptor beta chains from one specimen sequenced in a study of blood T cell repertoires in COVID-19. Some clones are missing from TCRdb's copy, which holds only in-frame ones; the method was immunoSEQ multiplex PCR. The sample yields a few hundred thousand clones, 84% seen once. Material: peripheral blood. Receptors were obtained from a human donor in a cohort sampled during active COVID-19.

The chain carries TRBV6-5 and TRBJ1-2, with TRBD1 as a possible D gene (6 bases). Trimming cost V 2 bases and J 8 bases, with 18 bases left between them. Germline V lookup: CDR1 MNHEY, CDR2 SVGAGI. The CDR3 is made up of 15 amino acids. CDR3: CASSYVGQSRGGYTF. The CDR3 nucleotides are TGTGCCAGCAGTTACGTTGGACAGTCCAGAGGGGGCTACACCTTC.

The rearrangement uses TRBV27 and TRBJ2-1, with 10 bases aligning to TRBD1. Trimming at V came to 5 bases and at J to 16 bases, leaving 8 bases not matched to a gene. The CDR3 runs 12 residues. Per the germline V gene, CDR1 is MNHEY and CDR2 is SMNVEV (reference sequence). In DNA, the CDR3 is TGTGCCAGCAGTGGCCGGGACAGGGGATACTTCTTC. This encodes CASSGRDRGYFF.